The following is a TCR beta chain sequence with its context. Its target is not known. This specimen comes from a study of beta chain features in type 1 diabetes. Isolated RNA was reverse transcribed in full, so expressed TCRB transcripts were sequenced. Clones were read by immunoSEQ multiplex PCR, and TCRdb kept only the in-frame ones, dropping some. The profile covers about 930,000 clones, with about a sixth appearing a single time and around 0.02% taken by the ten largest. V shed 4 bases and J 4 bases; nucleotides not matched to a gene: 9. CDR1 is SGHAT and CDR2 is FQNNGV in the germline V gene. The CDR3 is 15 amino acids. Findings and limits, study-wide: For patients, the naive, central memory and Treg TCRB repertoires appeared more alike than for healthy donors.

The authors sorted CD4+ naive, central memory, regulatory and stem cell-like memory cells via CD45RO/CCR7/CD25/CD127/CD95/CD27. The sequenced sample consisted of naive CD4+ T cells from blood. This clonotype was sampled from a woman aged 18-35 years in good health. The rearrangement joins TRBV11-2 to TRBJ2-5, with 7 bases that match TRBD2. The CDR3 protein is CASSSSGGGAETQYF. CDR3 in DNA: TGTGCCAGCAGCTCTAGCGGTGGAGGGGCAGAGACCCAGTACTTC.